This TCR beta chain is drawn from a study of T cell responses to AZD1222 COVID-19 vaccine (dated by TCRdb to about 2021). With respect to the entire study: AZD1222 recipients whose second dose came at about 4 weeks and those whose second dose came at about 12 weeks were combined into one group, since spike-specific TCR depth and breadth did not differ between the two schedules. Trial participants were enrolled into age subgroups of 18-55, 56-69 and 70-plus years, which contained about 160, 30 and 59 TCR-sequenced participants, respectively. TCR sequencing was performed for 230 to 250 trial participants, of whom some 200 were given two doses of AZD1222 and around 25 were given two doses of MenACWY control vaccine. Study-wide findings and limitations: The vaccine-associated CD4 TCRs covered the entire spike protein, and the dominant responses fell in regions 160-218 and 743-854. Most participants were white British and females outnumbered males, and the authors suggested that clonal diversity may have been underestimated. Only five to seven AZD1222 recipients were SARS-CoV-2 seropositive at baseline, limiting conclusions about previously exposed vaccinees. After two AZD1222 doses, both the breadth and the depth of spike-specific TCRs were significantly higher than at day 0 and than in MenACWY recipients. In the small 56-69-year group, the increase in depth fell short of significance, most likely because of low power. No day 14 peak-response samples were available, so repertoires were characterized only after the peak T cell response. Nearly half of unique spike-specific TCRs reportedly recognized epitopes outside regions mutated in the B.1.351 and B.1.1.7 variants.

The time point tag for this specimen amounts to: baseline before first vaccination. The vaccinee samples were drawn from two UK trials, COV001 and COV002, one of which was a single-blind randomized controlled phase 2/3 trial testing AZD1222 (ChAdOx1 nCoV-19) in healthy adults. For TCRbeta chain sequencing, PBMC samples were collected from trial participants at day 0 and at day 28 after the second dose. V is trimmed back by 5 bases and J by 2 bases, and the junction contains 7 bases that no gene match accounts for. The germline V gene (reference sequence) specifies LNHDA as CDR1 and SQIVND as CDR2. CDR3 length: 15 amino acids, cysteine to phenylalanine. The read is trimmed to its CDR3 DNA, 45 bases read in frame from base 1. The CDR3 regions of human TCRbeta chains were analyzed by immunosequencing. Per the source publication's procedure: TCRs in the repertoires were matched against a reference library of SARS-CoV-2-specific TCRs that had been generated with the MIRA antigen-specificity platform. Breadth was defined as the fraction of unique TCRs that were SARS-CoV-2-associated, and depth was defined as the fraction of total T cells that were SARS-CoV-2-associated. Using the MIRA data, each spike-specific TCR was mapped to the spike region that the TCR reacts to and placed in a CD4 or CD8 class. Log10-transformed breadth and depth values were compared by one-way ANOVA with Sidak's multiple comparisons tests. TCRdb limited this immuneACCESS table to in-frame rearrangements with V and J called. A share of clones is missing; checked studies link under half to unresolved V genes, and the rest is unexplained. V and J calls and clone size are copied from that table; D and trimming were computed from the DNA. The sample table records roughly 150,000 clones; 88% of these occur just once. The ten largest make up less than 2.5% of the sample.

This clone is a singleton in its sample. Its antigen has not been determined. The record has no base qualities; no much larger clone is one base away. The receptor was isolated from an adult in good health. This chain is built from TRBV19 and TRBJ2-3; TRBD2 matches 7 bases in the middle. The material sequenced was peripheral blood, taken on day 0 of AZD1222 vaccination. The CDR3 in this case is CASSGLADITDTQYF. The nucleotide sequence reads TGTGCCAGTAGTGGCCTAGCGGATATCACAGATACGCAGTATTTT.